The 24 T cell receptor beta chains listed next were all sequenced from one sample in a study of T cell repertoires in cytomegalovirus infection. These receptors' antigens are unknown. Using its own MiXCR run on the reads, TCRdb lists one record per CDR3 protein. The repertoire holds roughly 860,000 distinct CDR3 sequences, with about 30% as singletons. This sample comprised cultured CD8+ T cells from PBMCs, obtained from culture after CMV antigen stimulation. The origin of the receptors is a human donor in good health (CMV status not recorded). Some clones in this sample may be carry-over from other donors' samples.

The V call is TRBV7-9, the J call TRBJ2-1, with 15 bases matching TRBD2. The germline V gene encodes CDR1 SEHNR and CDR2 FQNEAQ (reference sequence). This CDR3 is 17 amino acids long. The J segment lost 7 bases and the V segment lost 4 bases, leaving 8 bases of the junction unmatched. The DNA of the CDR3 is TGTGCCAGCAGCTGGATCCGGACTAGCGGGGGGGGTAATGAGCAGTTCTTC. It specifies CASSWIRTSGGGNEQFF.

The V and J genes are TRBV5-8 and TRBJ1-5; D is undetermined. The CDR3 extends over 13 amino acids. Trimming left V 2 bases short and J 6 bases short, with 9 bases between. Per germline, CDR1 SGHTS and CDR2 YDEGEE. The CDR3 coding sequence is TGTGCCAGCAGCTTTCCGGGAGGTCAGCCCCAGCATTTT. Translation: CASSFPGGQPQHF.

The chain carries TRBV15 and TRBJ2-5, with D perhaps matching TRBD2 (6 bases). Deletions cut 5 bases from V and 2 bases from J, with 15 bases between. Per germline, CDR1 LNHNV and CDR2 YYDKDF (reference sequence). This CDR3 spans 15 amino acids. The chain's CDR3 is CATSGEVGLQETQYF. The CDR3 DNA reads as TGTGCCACCAGCGGGGAGGTGGGACTTCAAGAGACCCAGTACTTC.

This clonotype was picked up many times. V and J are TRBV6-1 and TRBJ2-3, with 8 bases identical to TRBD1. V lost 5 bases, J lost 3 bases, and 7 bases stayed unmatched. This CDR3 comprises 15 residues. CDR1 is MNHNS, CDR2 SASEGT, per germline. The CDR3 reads CASSPVGQGTDTQYF. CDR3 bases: TGTGCCAGCAGTCCAGTTGGACAGGGAACAGATACGCAGTATTTT.

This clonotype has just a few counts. The CDR3 DNA reads TGTGCCAGCAGAACTAGCGGGACACTAACTGGGGCCAACGTCCTGACTTTC. Translation: CASRTSGTLTGANVLTF. This chain links TRBV12-3 or TRBV12-4 with TRBJ2-6; TRBD2 matches at 10 bases. The CDR3 spans 17 residues. V shed 6 bases and J 2 bases; nucleotides not matched to a gene: 7.

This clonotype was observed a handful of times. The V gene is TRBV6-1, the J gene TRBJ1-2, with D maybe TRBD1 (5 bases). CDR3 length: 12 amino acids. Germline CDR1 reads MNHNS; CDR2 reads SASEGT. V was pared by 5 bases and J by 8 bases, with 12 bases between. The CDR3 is CASSPSGPGYTF. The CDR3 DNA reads TGTGCCAGCAGTCCCTCGGGACCCGGCTACACCTTC.

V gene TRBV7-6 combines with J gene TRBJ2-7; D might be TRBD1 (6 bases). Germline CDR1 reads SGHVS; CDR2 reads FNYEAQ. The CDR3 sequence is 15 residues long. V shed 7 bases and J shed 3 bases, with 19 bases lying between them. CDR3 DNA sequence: TGTGCCAGCATCAGTTCGCCGAGACAGGACTACGAGCAGTACGTC. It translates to CASISSPRQDYEQYV.

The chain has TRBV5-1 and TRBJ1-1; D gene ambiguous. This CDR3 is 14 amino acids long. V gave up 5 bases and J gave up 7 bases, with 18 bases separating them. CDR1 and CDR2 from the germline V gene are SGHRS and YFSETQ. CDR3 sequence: CASRGEVGGNEAFF. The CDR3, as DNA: TGCGCCAGCAGGGGAGAGGTTGGCGGAAATGAAGCTTTCTTT.

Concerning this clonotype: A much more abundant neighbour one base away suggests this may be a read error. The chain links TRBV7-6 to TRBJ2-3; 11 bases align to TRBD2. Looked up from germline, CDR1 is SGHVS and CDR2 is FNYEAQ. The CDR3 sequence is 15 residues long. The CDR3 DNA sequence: TGTGTCAGCAGCCCTAGCGGGGGGATCGCAGATACGCAGTATTTT. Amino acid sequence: CVSSPSGGIADTQYF.

The CDR3 sequence is CASSSGAGTEVEQFF. In nucleotides, the CDR3 is TGTGCCAGCAGCTCCGGGGCTGGAACGGAGGTCGAGCAGTTCTTC. V is TRBV7-2 and J is TRBJ2-1, with D perhaps being TRBD1 or TRBD2 (5 bases each). Looked up from germline, CDR1 is SGHTA and CDR2 is FQGNSA. The CDR3 runs to 15 residues. V was trimmed by 4 bases and J by 10 bases, leaving 20 bases between them.

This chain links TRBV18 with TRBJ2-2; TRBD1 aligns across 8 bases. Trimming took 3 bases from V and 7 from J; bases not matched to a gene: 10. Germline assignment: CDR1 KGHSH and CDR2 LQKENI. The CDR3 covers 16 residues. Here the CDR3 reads CASSPWDRRGSGELFF. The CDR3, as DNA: TGTGCCAGCTCACCGTGGGACAGGAGAGGTAGCGGGGAGCTGTTTTTT.

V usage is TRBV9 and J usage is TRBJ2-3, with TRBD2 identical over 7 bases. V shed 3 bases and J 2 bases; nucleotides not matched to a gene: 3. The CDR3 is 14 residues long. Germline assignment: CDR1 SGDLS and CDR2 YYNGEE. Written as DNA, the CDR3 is TGTGCCAGCAGCGCTAGCGGAGCCACAGATACGCAGTATTTT. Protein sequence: CASSASGATDTQYF.

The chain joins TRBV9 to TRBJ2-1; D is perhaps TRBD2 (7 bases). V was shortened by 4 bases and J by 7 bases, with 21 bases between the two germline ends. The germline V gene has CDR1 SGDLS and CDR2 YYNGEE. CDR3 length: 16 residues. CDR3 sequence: CASSPERGGRGNEQFF. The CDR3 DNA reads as TGTGCCAGCAGCCCGGAAAGGGGGGGCCGAGGAAATGAGCAGTTCTTC.

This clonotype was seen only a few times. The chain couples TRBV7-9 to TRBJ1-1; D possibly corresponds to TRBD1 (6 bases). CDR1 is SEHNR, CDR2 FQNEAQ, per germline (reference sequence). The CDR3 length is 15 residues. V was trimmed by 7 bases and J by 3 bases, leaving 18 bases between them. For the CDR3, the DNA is TGTGCCAGCACCCCGACGTTGGGGGCAGACACTGAAGCTTTCTTT. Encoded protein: CASTPTLGADTEAFF.

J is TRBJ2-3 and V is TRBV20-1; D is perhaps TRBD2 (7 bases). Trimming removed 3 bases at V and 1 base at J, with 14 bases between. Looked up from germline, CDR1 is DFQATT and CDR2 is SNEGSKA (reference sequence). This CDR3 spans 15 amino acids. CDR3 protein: CSASWGGLRTDTQYF. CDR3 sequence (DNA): TGCAGTGCTAGCTGGGGGGGGCTGCGCACAGATACGCAGTATTTT.

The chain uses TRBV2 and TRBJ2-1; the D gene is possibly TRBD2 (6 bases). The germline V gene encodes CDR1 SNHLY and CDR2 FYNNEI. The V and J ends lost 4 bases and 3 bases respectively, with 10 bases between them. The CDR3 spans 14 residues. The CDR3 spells CASSASEVYNEQFF. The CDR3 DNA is TGTGCCAGCAGTGCTAGCGAGGTCTACAATGAGCAGTTCTTC. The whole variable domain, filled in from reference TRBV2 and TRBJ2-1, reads EPEVTQTPSHQVTQMGQEVILRCVPISNHLYFYWYRQILGQKVEFLVSFYNNEISEKSEIFDDQFSVERPDGSNFTLKIRSTKLEDSAMYFCASSASEVYNEQFFGPGTRLTVL.

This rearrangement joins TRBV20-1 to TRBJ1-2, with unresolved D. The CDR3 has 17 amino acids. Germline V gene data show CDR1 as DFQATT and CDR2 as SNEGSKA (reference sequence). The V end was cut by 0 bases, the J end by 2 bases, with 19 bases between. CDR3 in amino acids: CSARDQREGPLNYGYTF. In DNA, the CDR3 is TGCAGTGCTAGAGATCAAAGGGAGGGTCCACTCAACTATGGCTACACCTTC.

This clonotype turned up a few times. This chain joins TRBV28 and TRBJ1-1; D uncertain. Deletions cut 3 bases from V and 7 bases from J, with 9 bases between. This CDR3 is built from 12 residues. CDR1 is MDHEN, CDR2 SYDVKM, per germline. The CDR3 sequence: CASSFMGFEAFF. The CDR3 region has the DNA TGTGCCAGCAGTTTTATGGGATTTGAAGCTTTCTTT.

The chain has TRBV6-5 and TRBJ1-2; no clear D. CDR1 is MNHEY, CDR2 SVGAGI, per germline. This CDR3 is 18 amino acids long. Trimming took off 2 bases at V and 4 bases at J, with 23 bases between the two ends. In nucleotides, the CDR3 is TGTGCCAGCAGTTACGGTTTCGAAGACCGACGGGAGGCCTATGGCTACACCTTC. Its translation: CASSYGFEDRREAYGYTF.

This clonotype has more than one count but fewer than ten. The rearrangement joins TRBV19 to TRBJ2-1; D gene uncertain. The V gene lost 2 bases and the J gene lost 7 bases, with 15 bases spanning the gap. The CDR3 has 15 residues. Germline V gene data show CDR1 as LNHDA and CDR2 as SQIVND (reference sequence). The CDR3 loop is CASSISPPGTNEQFF. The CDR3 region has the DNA TGTGCCAGTAGTATAAGCCCTCCGGGCACGAATGAGCAGTTCTTC.

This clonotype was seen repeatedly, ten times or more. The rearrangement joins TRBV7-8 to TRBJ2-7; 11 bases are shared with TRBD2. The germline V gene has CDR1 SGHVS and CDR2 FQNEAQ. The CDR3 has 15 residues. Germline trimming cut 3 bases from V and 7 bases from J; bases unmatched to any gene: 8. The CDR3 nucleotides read TGTGCCAGCAGCTTCCATAGCGGGGGGGCCGGTGAGCAGTACGTC. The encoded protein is CASSFHSGGAGEQYV.

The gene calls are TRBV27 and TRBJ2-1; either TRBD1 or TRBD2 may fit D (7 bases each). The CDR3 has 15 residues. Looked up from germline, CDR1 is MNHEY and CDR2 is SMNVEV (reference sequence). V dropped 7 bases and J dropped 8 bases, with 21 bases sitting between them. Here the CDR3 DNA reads TGTGCCAGCACCCCCAGGGGGGGCCGGACCGATGAGCAGTTCTTC. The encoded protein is CASTPRGGRTDEQFF.

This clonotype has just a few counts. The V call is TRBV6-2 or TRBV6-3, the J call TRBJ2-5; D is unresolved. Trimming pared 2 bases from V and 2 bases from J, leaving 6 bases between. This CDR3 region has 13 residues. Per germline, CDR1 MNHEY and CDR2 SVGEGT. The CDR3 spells CASSYLVQETQYF. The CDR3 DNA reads TGTGCCAGCAGTTACCTAGTTCAAGAGACCCAGTACTTC.

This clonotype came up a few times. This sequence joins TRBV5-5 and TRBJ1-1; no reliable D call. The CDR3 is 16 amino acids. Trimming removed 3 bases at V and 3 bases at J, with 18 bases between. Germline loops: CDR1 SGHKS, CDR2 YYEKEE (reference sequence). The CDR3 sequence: CASSSPPGRRDTEAFF. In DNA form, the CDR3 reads TGTGCCAGCAGCTCACCCCCTGGCAGGCGAGACACTGAAGCTTTCTTT.